Listed below are T cell receptor beta chains from one sample, sequenced in a study of beta chain features in type 1 diabetes. Generated by immunoSEQ multiplex PCR, the TCRdb table keeps only in-frame clones and is missing some. The sample consists of about 900,000 clones, roughly a sixth of them appearing once. The sequenced material came from naive CD4+ T cells from blood. The receptors derive from a young woman in good health. Both conserved end residues are part of each CDR3. A D gene is named only where the DNA matches it firmly. Not all rows give a size; the values are once, few, many and, for expanded clones, a class.

>few|TRBV28|TRBJ2-1|.|13
CASSSAGYHEQFF
TGTGCCAGCAGTTCGGCAGGGTACCATGAGCAGTTCTTC
>.|TRBV7-2|TRBJ2-7|TRBD1|14
CASSRGQVRNEQYF
TGTGCCAGCAGCCGGGGACAGGTTCGCAACGAGCAGTACTTC
>few|TRBV27|TRBJ2-1|.|14
CASSFNSPSSEQFF
TGTGCCAGCAGTTTTAACTCACCTAGCAGTGAGCAGTTCTTC
>few|TRBV2|TRBJ2-5|TRBD2|21
CASSERWTALLGTSEQETQYF
TGTGCCAGCAGTGAACGGTGGACAGCTCTTCTCGGGACTAGCGAACAAGAGACCCAGTACTTC
>.|TRBV15|TRBJ1-3|.|16
CATSRDKDRSGNTIYF
TGTGCCACCAGCAGAGACAAGGACAGAAGCGGAAACACCATATATTTT
>.|TRBV2|TRBJ1-4|.|11
CASTDLEKLFF
TGTGCCAGCACTGACCTAGAAAAACTGTTTTTT
>few|TRBV4-2|TRBJ2-3|.|17
CASSQDLWSATTDTQYF
TGTGCCAGCAGCCAAGATCTCTGGTCGGCGACCACAGATACGCAGTATTTT
>.|TRBV11-1|TRBJ2-1|.|14
CASSLVVGRGEQFF
TGTGCCAGCAGCTTAGTAGTGGGCCGGGGTGAGCAGTTCTTC
>.|TRBV28|TRBJ2-7|TRBD2|14
CASRRLAGGGEQYF
TGTGCCAGCAGGAGACTAGCGGGAGGGGGCGAGCAGTACTTC
>.|TRBV7-9|TRBJ1-1|.|10
CASSRDEAFF
TGTGCCAGCAGCCGGGACGAAGCTTTCTTT
>few|TRBV7-2|TRBJ1-2|TRBD1|15
CASSNRQGAAYGYTF
TGTGCCAGCAGCAATCGACAGGGGGCTGCCTATGGCTACACCTTC
>few|TRBV4-2|TRBJ2-1|.|20
CASSQVQGASGRSSYNEQFF
TGTGCCAGCAGCCAAGTCCAGGGGGCTAGCGGGCGGAGCTCCTACAATGAGCAGTTCTTC
>.|TRBV29-1|TRBJ2-7|.|14
CSVKGTETTYEQYF
TGCAGCGTTAAGGGCACAGAAACTACCTACGAGCAGTACTTC
>.|TRBV29-1|TRBJ2-7|TRBD2|12
CSARDYLYEQYF
TGCAGCGCCCGGGACTACCTCTACGAGCAGTACTTC
>.|TRBV10-3|TRBJ2-1|TRBD2|15
CAISELAGGFGEQFF
TGTGCCATCAGTGAACTAGCGGGAGGCTTTGGTGAGCAGTTCTTC
>few|TRBV25-1|TRBJ2-3|.|13
CASSEARGLAQYF
TGTGCCAGCAGTGAGGCCAGGGGTCTCGCGCAGTATTTT
>.|TRBV18|TRBJ2-1|TRBD2|17
CASSRSGREDSYNEQFF
TGTGCCAGCTCACGGTCGGGTCGGGAGGACTCCTACAATGAGCAGTTCTTC
>few|TRBV20-1|TRBJ1-4|.|10
CSARSGVLFF
TGCAGTGCTAGATCTGGGGTTCTGTTTTTT
>.|TRBV19|TRBJ2-7|TRBD2|15
CASRHGAGETYEQYF
TGTGCCAGTAGGCACGGAGCGGGAGAAACCTACGAGCAGTACTTC
>.|TRBV15|TRBJ2-7|.|13
CATSRDPGYEQYF
TGTGCCACCAGCAGAGATCCTGGTTACGAGCAGTACTTC
>.|TRBV28|TRBJ1-2|TRBD1|13
CASRKQGANGYTF
TGTGCCAGCAGGAAACAGGGGGCTAATGGCTACACCTTC
>few|TRBV7-9|TRBJ2-3|TRBD1|16
CASSLRTGGGTDTQYF
TGTGCCAGCAGCTTAAGGACAGGGGGCGGCACAGATACGCAGTATTTT
>.|TRBV7-9|TRBJ2-6|.|18
CASSFRATGNSGANVLTF
TGTGCCAGCAGCTTCAGGGCCACCGGAAACTCTGGGGCCAACGTCCTGACTTTC
>.|TRBV27|TRBJ2-1|.|16
CASRLSREGSYNEQFF
TGTGCCAGCAGACTTTCCCGTGAGGGGTCCTACAATGAGCAGTTCTTC
>.|TRBV15|TRBJ1-1|TRBD1|16
CATSRGGQGSTTEAFF
TGTGCCACCAGCAGAGGTGGACAGGGTAGTACCACTGAAGCTTTCTTT
>.|TRBV6-5|TRBJ2-7|.|15
CASSPAGHLTYEQYF
TGTGCCAGCAGTCCCGCGGGACACCTAACCTACGAGCAGTACTTC
>.|TRBV6-5|TRBJ1-5|.|15
CASSYSGGEGQPQHF
TGTGCCAGCAGTTACTCAGGGGGAGAGGGTCAGCCCCAGCATTTT
>.|TRBV6-6|TRBJ1-4|.|13
CASSGPANEKLFF
TGTGCCAGCAGTGGCCCAGCTAATGAAAAACTGTTTTTT
>.|TRBV5-1|TRBJ1-2|.|13
CASSLGEYYGYTF
TGCGCCAGCAGCTTGGGGGAGTACTATGGCTACACCTTC